This is a list of T cell receptor beta chains from one sample in a study of T-cell memory formation after mild COVID-19. TCRdb reprocessed the 5' RACE reads via MiXCR and lists one record per CDR3 protein. The sample holds more than 150,000 distinct CDR3 sequences, around 20% seen once. Material for sequencing was PBMCs or a T cell subset sorted from them (not recorded which). These receptors were collected from a young man who had mild COVID-19 (a few samples of this study predate the infection). Cell type and time point are not known. The CDR3 runs from the conserved cysteine through the conserved F or W. D genes are given only for firm matches. Some rows mark clone size as missing; the rest say once, few, many or name a class of expanded clone.

size: -
D: -
length: 17
V: TRBV6-2/TRBV6-3
J: TRBJ2-6
DNA: TGTGCCAGCAGTGACGGGGGCCACTACTCTGGGGCCAACGTCCTGACTTTC
CDR3: CASSDGGHYSGANVLTF

size: few
D: -
length: 12
V: TRBV29-1
J: TRBJ1-2
DNA: TGCAGCGTCGACGACAGCCCATATGGCTACACCTTC
CDR3: CSVDDSPYGYTF

size: -
D: -
length: 13
V: TRBV28
J: TRBJ2-2
DNA: TGTGCCAGCGGTTTTGGGAACACCGGGGAGCTGTTTTTT
CDR3: CASGFGNTGELFF

size: few
D: -
length: 13
V: TRBV18
J: TRBJ2-4
DNA: TGTGCCAGCTCCAGCAGGGGCTGGGACATTCAGTACTTC
CDR3: CASSSRGWDIQYF

size: -
D: -
length: 13
V: TRBV7-9
J: TRBJ2-3
DNA: TGTGCCAGCAGCTTAACTACCCCGGATACGCAGTATTTT
CDR3: CASSLTTPDTQYF

size: -
D: -
length: 14
V: TRBV5-5
J: TRBJ2-3
DNA: TGTGCCAGCAGCTTGGCCCGAACAGGGGATACGCAGTATTTT
CDR3: CASSLARTGDTQYF

size: few
D: TRBD1
length: 14
V: TRBV6-2/TRBV6-3
J: TRBJ2-7
DNA: TGTGCCAGCAGTCCACAGGGGGACTCCTACGAGCAGTACTTC
CDR3: CASSPQGDSYEQYF

size: few
D: -
length: 15
V: TRBV12-3/TRBV12-4
J: TRBJ2-5
DNA: TGTGCCAGCTGCCCTGGGGGGACAATCCAAGAGACCCAGTACTTC
CDR3: CASCPGGTIQETQYF

size: -
D: -
length: 14
V: TRBV20-1
J: TRBJ2-1
DNA: TGCAGTGCTAGAGAGGCAGGGCGCTACAATGAGCAGTTCTTC
CDR3: CSAREAGRYNEQFF

size: -
D: TRBD1
length: 15
V: TRBV12-3/TRBV12-4
J: TRBJ2-2
DNA: TGTGCCAGCAGTTTTGGACAGGTTAACACCGGGGAGCTGTTTTTT
CDR3: CASSFGQVNTGELFF

size: few
D: TRBD1
length: 13
V: TRBV5-1
J: TRBJ1-2
DNA: TGCGCCAGCAGCGGGGGACAGAGCTATGGCTACACCTTC
CDR3: CASSGGQSYGYTF

size: -
D: -
length: 14
V: TRBV7-2
J: TRBJ1-2
DNA: TGTGCCAGCAGCTTAGTAAGGGAAAACTATGGCTACACCTTC
CDR3: CASSLVRENYGYTF

size: -
D: TRBD1
length: 13
V: TRBV29-1
J: TRBJ1-1
DNA: TGCAGCGTTGAGGGCAGGGGGCGGACTGAAGCTTTCTTT
CDR3: CSVEGRGRTEAFF

size: -
D: -
length: 15
V: TRBV20-1
J: TRBJ1-2
DNA: TGCAGTGCTAGACGGGAGTCAGGGTCAAACTATGGCTACACCTTC
CDR3: CSARRESGSNYGYTF

size: once
D: TRBD2
length: 17
V: TRBV3-1
J: TRBJ2-3
DNA: TGTGCCAGCAGCCAAGGATTCGCGGGGGGACTCACAGATACGCAGTATTTT
CDR3: CASSQGFAGGLTDTQYF

size: -
D: -
length: 15
V: TRBV9
J: TRBJ1-1
DNA: TGTGCCAGCAGCGTAGTGGATGGGCTGGGCACTGAAGCTTTCTTT
CDR3: CASSVVDGLGTEAFF

size: -
D: -
length: 13
V: TRBV2
J: TRBJ2-3
DNA: TGTGCCAGCACAGGCCGTCCCACAGATACGCAGTATTTT
CDR3: CASTGRPTDTQYF

size: many
D: -
length: 11
V: TRBV12-3/TRBV12-4
J: TRBJ2-5
DNA: TGCGCCAGCAGCACCCAAGAGACCCAGTACTTC
CDR3: CASSTQETQYF

size: -
D: -
length: 15
V: TRBV28
J: TRBJ2-4
DNA: TGTGCCAGCAGCTCCTACAGGATAGCCAAAAACATTCAGTACTTC
CDR3: CASSSYRIAKNIQYF

size: -
D: -
length: 13
V: TRBV20-1
J: TRBJ2-4
DNA: TGCAGTGAGGCTCCGGCGGCCAAAAACATTCAGTACTTC
CDR3: CSEAPAAKNIQYF

size: -
D: -
length: 11
V: TRBV29-1
J: TRBJ1-4
DNA: TGCAGCGCTGGAAACGGGACAAAACTGTTTTTT
CDR3: CSAGNGTKLFF

size: -
D: -
length: 12
V: TRBV20-1
J: TRBJ1-4
DNA: TGCAGTGCTAAAGGGGGGAATGAAAAACTGTTTTTT
CDR3: CSAKGGNEKLFF

size: few
D: -
length: 16
V: TRBV6-5
J: TRBJ2-5
DNA: TGTGCCAGCAGTTACCGGTGGAGGGGGCTTGGAGAGACCCAGTACTTC
CDR3: CASSYRWRGLGETQYF

size: few
D: -
length: 12
V: TRBV20-1
J: TRBJ2-7
DNA: TGCAGTGCCCGCGGAGGTTCCTACGAGCAGTACTTC
CDR3: CSARGGSYEQYF

size: few
D: -
length: 14
V: TRBV19
J: TRBJ2-3
DNA: TGTGCCAGCGCCCCGGGACACCTCACAGATACGCAGTATTTT
CDR3: CASAPGHLTDTQYF

size: -
D: TRBD1
length: 14
V: TRBV7-3
J: TRBJ1-1
DNA: TGTGCCAGCAGCTTCACAGGGGGCGACGGTCAAGCTTTCTTT
CDR3: CASSFTGGDGQAFF

size: -
D: -
length: 13
V: TRBV20-1
J: TRBJ1-5
DNA: TGCAGTGCTAGAATCGGGGGCAATCAGCCCCAGCATTTT
CDR3: CSARIGGNQPQHF

size: few
D: -
length: 15
V: TRBV7-8
J: TRBJ2-7
DNA: TGTGCCAGCAGCTTTCGGCATGAGGGTACCTACGAGCAGTACTTC
CDR3: CASSFRHEGTYEQYF

size: -
D: -
length: 12
V: TRBV6-1
J: TRBJ1-2
DNA: TGTGCCAGCAGTGAAGGACAGGCCCCGGCGTTCTTC
CDR3: CASSEGQAPAFF

size: few
D: TRBD2
length: 13
V: TRBV3-1
J: TRBJ2-1
DNA: TGTGCCAGCAGGGGAGGGCGGACACGCGAGCAGTTCTTC
CDR3: CASRGGRTREQFF